A selection of T cell receptor beta chains follows, all from one sample in a study of blood T cell repertoires in COVID-19. Sequencing was performed with immunoSEQ multiplex PCR; in TCRdb, only in-frame clones are kept and a portion is missing. Among over 120,000 clones listed, under 90% were seen once. Sequenced input: peripheral blood. Source of these receptors: a man between 70 and 80 years old who had recovered from COVID-19. Each CDR3 is given with its conserved first and last residue. The order of the fields is clone size, D gene, J gene, CDR3 length, V gene, CDR3 protein, CDR3 DNA. The D gene is left open where the match is weak. The listing skips clone size in some rows; elsewhere it reads once, few, many or a size class.

size: -
D: -
J: TRBJ2-1
length: 15
V: TRBV27
CDR3: CASSFRDFMGNEQFF
DNA: TGTGCCAGCAGTTTCCGGGACTTCATGGGCAATGAGCAGTTCTTC

size: -
D: TRBD2
J: TRBJ2-7
length: 15
V: TRBV7-8
CDR3: CASRQLAGGTYEQYF
DNA: TGTGCCAGCAGGCAACTAGCGGGAGGCACCTACGAGCAGTACTTC

size: -
D: TRBD1
J: TRBJ1-2
length: 14
V: TRBV3-1/TRBV3-2
CDR3: CASSQATGVDGYTF
DNA: TGTGCCAGCAGCCAGGCAACAGGGGTGGATGGCTACACCTTC

size: once
D: TRBD2
J: TRBJ2-3
length: 15
V: TRBV2
CDR3: CASSPRAGGADTQYF
DNA: TGTGCCAGCAGTCCCCGGGCGGGAGGCGCAGATACGCAGTATTTT

size: -
D: -
J: TRBJ2-5
length: 16
V: TRBV27
CDR3: CASSPLGFGGAETQYF
DNA: TGTGCCAGCAGTCCGTTGGGTTTTGGGGGCGCAGAGACCCAGTACTTC

size: -
D: -
J: TRBJ2-7
length: 13
V: TRBV5-6
CDR3: CASSFGTRYEQYF
DNA: TGTGCCAGCAGCTTTGGGACAAGATACGAGCAGTACTTC

size: -
D: TRBD2
J: TRBJ2-2
length: 14
V: TRBV27
CDR3: CASRLAGHTGELFF
DNA: TGTGCCAGCAGACTAGCGGGGCACACCGGGGAGCTGTTTTTT

size: -
D: TRBD2
J: TRBJ2-1
length: 17
V: TRBV5-6
CDR3: CASSQGLLPGVYNEQFF
DNA: TGTGCCAGCAGCCAGGGACTACTCCCTGGGGTCTACAATGAGCAGTTCTTC

size: few
D: TRBD1
J: TRBJ1-5
length: 15
V: TRBV19
CDR3: CASIQDRRDNQPQHF
DNA: TGTGCCAGTATTCAGGACAGGAGAGACAATCAGCCCCAGCATTTT

size: -
D: -
J: TRBJ1-5
length: 14
V: TRBV6-6
CDR3: CASGEGQGNQPQHF
DNA: TGTGCCAGCGGGGAGGGGCAGGGAAATCAGCCCCAGCATTTT

size: -
D: TRBD2
J: TRBJ2-1
length: 15
V: TRBV3-1/TRBV3-2
CDR3: CASSTIAGGSGEQFF
DNA: TGTGCCAGCAGCACCATAGCGGGAGGGAGTGGGGAGCAGTTCTTC

size: -
D: -
J: TRBJ2-3
length: 15
V: TRBV10-3
CDR3: CAIRTSYGSTDTQYF
DNA: TGTGCCATCAGAACTAGCTATGGTTCCACAGATACGCAGTATTTT

size: -
D: TRBD1
J: TRBJ1-1
length: 13
V: TRBV19
CDR3: CASKTQGGLEAFF
DNA: TGTGCCAGTAAGACGCAGGGGGGTCTTGAAGCTTTCTTT

size: -
D: -
J: TRBJ1-2
length: 13
V: TRBV28
CDR3: CASSPIGLYGYTF
DNA: TGTGCCAGCAGTCCCATCGGTCTCTATGGCTACACCTTC

size: -
D: -
J: TRBJ2-5
length: 13
V: TRBV18
CDR3: CASSLDFQETQYF
DNA: TGTGCCAGCTCACTGGACTTCCAAGAGACCCAGTACTTC

size: -
D: -
J: TRBJ2-2
length: 13
V: TRBV12-3/TRBV12-4
CDR3: CASRQANTGELFF
DNA: TGTGCCAGCCGACAGGCGAACACCGGGGAGCTGTTTTTT

size: -
D: -
J: TRBJ1-5
length: 14
V: TRBV6-5
CDR3: CASRTGSLNQPQHF
DNA: TGTGCCAGCAGAACGGGTTCACTCAATCAGCCCCAGCATTTT

size: -
D: TRBD1
J: TRBJ2-3
length: 18
V: TRBV5-5
CDR3: CASSLEEDRAYLTDTQYF
DNA: TGTGCCAGCAGCTTGGAGGAGGACAGGGCCTACCTGACAGATACGCAGTATTTT

size: -
D: -
J: TRBJ2-2
length: 14
V: TRBV4-3
CDR3: CASSQVGVTGELFF
DNA: TGCGCCAGCAGCCAAGTCGGGGTCACCGGGGAGCTGTTTTTT

size: -
D: -
J: TRBJ1-1
length: 13
V: TRBV7-3
CDR3: CASSSTKDTEAFF
DNA: TGTGCCAGCAGCTCCACTAAGGACACTGAAGCTTTCTTT

size: -
D: TRBD2
J: TRBJ2-5
length: 17
V: TRBV7-8
CDR3: CASSLVGASGSFETQYF
DNA: TGTGCCAGCAGCTTAGTGGGGGCCAGCGGGAGTTTTGAGACCCAGTACTTC

size: -
D: -
J: TRBJ2-3
length: 14
V: TRBV5-1
CDR3: CASSLALSGDTQYF
DNA: TGCGCCAGCAGCTTGGCCCTTTCAGGAGATACGCAGTATTTT

size: once
D: TRBD1
J: TRBJ2-7
length: 17
V: TRBV23-1
CDR3: CASSQSGPGTGQSGQYF
DNA: TGCGCCAGCAGTCAATCCGGTCCCGGGACAGGGCAATCTGGGCAGTACTTC

size: -
D: -
J: TRBJ2-7
length: 13
V: TRBV2
CDR3: CASKMSIRGEQYF
DNA: TGTGCCAGCAAAATGAGTATTCGGGGCGAGCAGTACTTC

size: -
D: -
J: TRBJ1-4
length: 15
V: TRBV30
CDR3: CAWSVKTGLREKLFF
DNA: TGTGCCTGGAGTGTAAAGACAGGCCTGAGGGAAAAACTGTTTTTT

size: -
D: -
J: TRBJ2-1
length: 17
V: TRBV19
CDR3: CASSFPALGSSYNEQFF
DNA: TGTGCCAGTAGTTTCCCTGCCCTAGGGAGCTCCTACAATGAGCAGTTCTTC

size: -
D: TRBD1
J: TRBJ2-1
length: 17
V: TRBV6-2/TRBV6-3
CDR3: CASSFSRSGQGYNEQFF
DNA: TGTGCCAGCAGTTTTTCAAGGTCGGGACAGGGTTACAATGAGCAGTTCTTC

size: -
D: TRBD2
J: TRBJ2-1
length: 15
V: TRBV10-3
CDR3: CAINRAGGVNNEQFF
DNA: TGTGCCATCAATAGAGCGGGAGGCGTCAACAATGAGCAGTTCTTC

size: -
D: -
J: TRBJ2-7
length: 11
V: TRBV19
CDR3: CASIYMYEQYF
DNA: TGTGCCAGTATTTATATGTACGAGCAGTACTTC

size: -
D: -
J: TRBJ2-5
length: 12
V: TRBV5-4
CDR3: CASSLVQETQYF
DNA: TGTGCCAGCAGCTTGGTACAAGAGACCCAGTACTTC

size: -
D: -
J: TRBJ2-2
length: 13
V: TRBV27
CDR3: CASYGGFAGELFF
DNA: TGTGCCAGCTACGGGGGTTTTGCCGGGGAGCTGTTTTTT

size: -
D: -
J: TRBJ1-1
length: 15
V: TRBV30
CDR3: CAWRKDSRMNTEAFF
DNA: TGTGCCTGGAGAAAGGACAGTCGAATGAACACTGAAGCTTTCTTT

size: -
D: -
J: TRBJ2-7
length: 15
V: TRBV11-2
CDR3: CASSLAVGSSYEQYF
DNA: TGTGCCAGCAGCTTAGCCGTCGGGAGCTCCTACGAGCAGTACTTC

size: few
D: TRBD2
J: TRBJ2-1
length: 17
V: TRBV10-2
CDR3: CASSVTLGTSGYNEQFF
DNA: TGCGCCAGCAGTGTTACCCTCGGGACTAGCGGCTACAATGAGCAGTTCTTC

size: -
D: -
J: TRBJ2-3
length: 15
V: TRBV27
CDR3: CASSTPDMLTDTQYF
DNA: TGTGCCAGCAGTACGCCCGACATGTTGACAGATACGCAGTATTTT

size: few
D: TRBD1
J: TRBJ2-2
length: 16
V: TRBV7-2
CDR3: CASSTGGTANTGELFF
DNA: TGTGCCAGCAGCACAGGGGGGACAGCGAACACCGGGGAGCTGTTTTTT

size: -
D: TRBD1
J: TRBJ2-7
length: 15
V: TRBV19
CDR3: CASRHQGDPTGEQYF
DNA: TGTGCCAGTAGACACCAGGGGGACCCTACGGGGGAGCAGTACTTC

size: -
D: -
J: TRBJ1-5
length: 14
V: TRBV5-1
CDR3: CASSFGGLNQPQHF
DNA: TGCGCCAGCAGCTTTGGGGGCCTCAATCAGCCCCAGCATTTT

size: -
D: TRBD1
J: TRBJ2-2
length: 15
V: TRBV7-9
CDR3: CASSLGDSGTGELFF
DNA: TGTGCCAGCAGCTTAGGGGACAGCGGCACCGGGGAGCTGTTTTTT

size: -
D: -
J: TRBJ2-7
length: 15
V: TRBV9
CDR3: CASSVGAESSYEQYF
DNA: TGTGCCAGCAGCGTAGGGGCAGAGAGCTCCTACGAGCAGTACTTC

size: -
D: TRBD1
J: TRBJ1-2
length: 17
V: TRBV19
CDR3: CASSPRRTGVGNYGYTF
DNA: TGTGCCAGTAGCCCGAGGAGAACAGGGGTTGGCAACTATGGCTACACCTTC

size: few
D: TRBD2
J: TRBJ2-1
length: 16
V: TRBV10-3
CDR3: CAIRAWGEGRYNEQFF
DNA: TGTGCCATCAGGGCCTGGGGGGAGGGCCGTTACAATGAGCAGTTCTTC

size: -
D: -
J: TRBJ2-1
length: 15
V: TRBV27
CDR3: CASSFKLTGGYEQFF
DNA: TGTGCCAGCAGTTTTAAATTAACGGGTGGTTATGAGCAGTTCTTC

size: -
D: TRBD2
J: TRBJ2-5
length: 16
V: TRBV5-1
CDR3: CASSSTSGRTGETQYF
DNA: TGCGCCAGCAGCTCGACTAGCGGGAGAACGGGAGAGACCCAGTACTTC

size: -
D: -
J: TRBJ2-7
length: 13
V: TRBV6-5
CDR3: CASSWGGSYEQYF
DNA: TGTGCCAGCAGCTGGGGAGGTTCGTACGAGCAGTACTTC

size: -
D: TRBD2
J: TRBJ2-7
length: 13
V: TRBV9
CDR3: CASGSGASHEQYF
DNA: TGTGCCAGTGGTAGCGGGGCCAGCCACGAGCAGTACTTC

size: -
D: -
J: TRBJ1-2
length: 12
V: TRBV3-1/TRBV3-2
CDR3: CASSVGGYGYTF
DNA: TGTGCCAGCAGCGTCGGGGGTTATGGCTACACCTTC

size: -
D: TRBD2
J: TRBJ2-1
length: 17
V: TRBV5-1
CDR3: CASSQTKTSGSYNEQFF
DNA: TGCGCCAGCAGCCAAACTAAAACTAGCGGGAGTTACAATGAGCAGTTCTTC

size: -
D: -
J: TRBJ2-5
length: 16
V: TRBV14
CDR3: CASSQGGPLWEETQYF
DNA: TGTGCCAGCAGCCAAGGCGGGCCCCTGTGGGAAGAGACCCAGTACTTC

size: -
D: -
J: TRBJ1-5
length: 13
V: TRBV12-3/TRBV12-4
CDR3: CASSLSGNQPQHF
DNA: TGTGCCAGCAGTTTGTCGGGGAATCAGCCCCAGCATTTT

size: -
D: TRBD1
J: TRBJ1-1
length: 19
V: TRBV7-3
CDR3: CASSLRILGTRQGNTEAFF
DNA: TGTGCCAGCAGCTTACGAATCTTGGGAACCCGACAGGGGAACACTGAAGCTTTCTTT

size: -
D: -
J: TRBJ1-1
length: 14
V: TRBV18
CDR3: CASPLPDRNTEAFF
DNA: TGTGCCAGCCCACTTCCTGACAGGAACACTGAAGCTTTCTTT

size: once
D: TRBD2
J: TRBJ2-3
length: 13
V: TRBV29-1
CDR3: CSVISGRTDTQYF
DNA: TGCAGCGTGATTAGCGGGAGGACAGATACGCAGTATTTT

size: -
D: -
J: TRBJ1-2
length: 14
V: TRBV18
CDR3: CASSPTVSNYGYTF
DNA: TGTGCCAGCTCCCCCACAGTATCGAACTATGGCTACACCTTC